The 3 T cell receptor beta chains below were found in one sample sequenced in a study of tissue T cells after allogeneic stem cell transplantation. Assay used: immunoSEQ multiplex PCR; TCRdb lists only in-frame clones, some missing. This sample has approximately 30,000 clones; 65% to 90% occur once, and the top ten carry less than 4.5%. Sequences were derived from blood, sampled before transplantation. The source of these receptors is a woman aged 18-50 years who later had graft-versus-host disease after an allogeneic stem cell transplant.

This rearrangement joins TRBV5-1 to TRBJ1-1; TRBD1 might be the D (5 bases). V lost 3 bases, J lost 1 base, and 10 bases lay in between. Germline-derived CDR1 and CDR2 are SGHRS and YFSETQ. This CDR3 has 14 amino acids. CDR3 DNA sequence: TGCGCCAGCAGCTCTCGCCAGGGGAACACTGAAGCTTTCTTT. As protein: CASSSRQGNTEAFF.

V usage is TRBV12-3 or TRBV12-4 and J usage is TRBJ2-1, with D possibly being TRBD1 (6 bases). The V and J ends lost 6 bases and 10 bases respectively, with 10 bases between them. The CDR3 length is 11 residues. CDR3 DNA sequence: TGTGCCAGCAGGGTTGACAGGGAGCAGTTCTTC. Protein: CASRVDREQFF.

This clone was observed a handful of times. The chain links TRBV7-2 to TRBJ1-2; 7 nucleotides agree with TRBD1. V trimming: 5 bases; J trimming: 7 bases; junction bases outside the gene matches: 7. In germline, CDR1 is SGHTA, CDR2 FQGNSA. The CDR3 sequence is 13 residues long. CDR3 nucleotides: TGTGCCAGCAGCACTGGACAGGATCTTGGCTACACCTTC. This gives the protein CASSTGQDLGYTF.